This T cell receptor beta chain originates from a study of regulatory T cells in long-lasting Graves disease. This clonotype was found many times. Its antigen remains unknown. Time point indicated: newly diagnosed GD, antithyroid drugs for less than 3 months. The TCR library was made from RNA that had been extracted from PBMCs in TRIzol. Graves' disease was diagnosed by American Thyroid Association guidelines. Broader study findings: Between persistent patients, more than 2,500 public clonotypes were shared, exceeding the 966 shared between new patients.

The CDR3 extends over 10 amino acids. Trimming removed 2 bases from V and 7 bases from J, with 3 bases in between. Germline V gene data show CDR1 as SGHTS and CDR2 as YDEGEE. Arm-PCR with iRepertoire HTBI primers amplified the CDR3 regions for these TCR beta libraries. Original methodology: Looking across samples, the authors found some 67 TRBV and approximately 14 TRBJ segments. TCRdb fed the multiplex PCR reads into MiXCR, producing one record per CDR3 protein. For this entry, the V and J calls and clone size follow TCRdb and not the study's own pipeline. Among about 200,000 distinct CDR3 sequences listed, 18% were seen once.

The rearrangement joins TRBV5-8 to TRBJ1-2; D gene uncertain. Sample: peripheral blood mononuclear cells (PBMCs), taken at new diagnosis, from a patient treated with antithyroid drugs. This clonotype was sampled from a female donor with Graves disease. CDR3 sequence reads: CASSLSGYTF. The CDR3 DNA is TGTGCCAGCAGCTTAAGTGGCTACACCTTC. Variable domain in full (rest from reference TRBV5-8 and TRBJ1-2): EAGVTQSPTHLIKTRGQQATLRCSPISGHTSVYWYQQALGLGLQFLLWYDEGEERNRGNFPPRFSGRQFPNYSSELNVNALELEDSALYLCASSLSGYTFGSGTRLTVV.